The clone carrying this T cell receptor beta chain has just one count. The antigen remains undetermined. Losses at the gene ends were 5 bases for V and 2 bases for J; bases not matched to a gene: 6. Germline V CDR1 and CDR2: SGHTA, FQGNSA. There are 16 residues in the CDR3. CD45RA+ naive and CD45RA-negative memory subsets were separated from CD4+ cells. The data were produced by immunoSEQ multiplex PCR, yet TCRdb's version contains in-frame clones alone and is incomplete. The sample lists 2,500,000 or so clones, 85% to 95% occurring once. The data derive from a study of shared clonotypes between healthy human individuals. Points from the study as a whole: Four donors shared about 4.8% of their naive CD4 clonotypes.

This chain connects TRBV7-2 to TRBJ2-7; 13 bases match TRBD2. This TCR was recovered from a man between 18 and 35 years old in good health. Some clones in this sample may be carry-over from other donors' samples. Material for sequencing was naive CD4+ T cells from PBMCs. As for subset: CD45RA+ positively selected. The CDR3 sequence is CASSTEGTSGAYEQYF. The CDR3 DNA is TGTGCCAGCAGCACCGAAGGGACTAGCGGGGCCTACGAGCAGTACTTC.